This entry lists 31 T cell receptor beta chains sequenced from one sample in a study of blood T cell repertoires in COVID-19. This table comes from immunoSEQ multiplex PCR, and its TCRdb copy is limited to in-frame clones, with some not included. The data hold 250,000 to 400,000 clones, with approximately 90% observed a single time. The sample consisted of peripheral blood. These receptors came from a woman in her 30s with COVID-19, enrolled during active disease.

This rearrangement joins TRBV5-4 to TRBJ2-1, with 7 positions matching TRBD1. Germline V gene data show CDR1 as SGHNT and CDR2 as YYREEE (reference sequence). This CDR3 comprises 17 residues. The J segment lost 2 bases and the V segment lost 4 bases, leaving 12 bases of the junction unmatched. The CDR3 region is CASSPASGGRTYNEQFF. The CDR3 nucleotides are TGTGCCAGCAGCCCCGCCTCAGGGGGTCGTACCTACAATGAGCAGTTCTTC.

This clone was recorded only once. This rearrangement joins TRBV5-1 to TRBJ1-6; D gene uncertain. The V gene's germline CDR1 is SGHRS and CDR2 YFSETQ. Trimming removed 4 bases at V and 9 bases at J, with 20 bases between. This CDR3 is built from 16 residues. The CDR3 region is CASSGMASGYGSPLHF. In DNA form, the CDR3 reads TGCGCCAGCAGCGGAATGGCCTCGGGATACGGTTCACCCCTCCACTTT. Looking up the rest from reference TRBV5-1 and TRBJ1-6 gives the full variable domain: KAGVTQTPRYLIKTRGQQVTLSCSPISGHRSVSWYQQTPGQGLQFLFEYFSETQRNKGNFPGRFSGRQFSNSRSEMNVSTLELGDSALYLCASSGMASGYGSPLHFGNGTRLTVT.

The chain recombines TRBV7-3 with TRBJ1-5; a possible D gene is TRBD1 (6 bases). Germline V gene sequence: CDR1 SGHTA, CDR2 FQGTGA. Trimming left V 4 bases short and J 4 bases short, with 17 bases between. The CDR3 totals 16 residues. The CDR3 region has the DNA TGTGCCAGCAGCTCAGACAGGACCCGAATAAATCAGCCCCAGCATTTT. As protein: CASSSDRTRINQPQHF.

The chain combines TRBV2 with TRBJ2-1; 13 bases align to TRBD2. The CDR3 extends over 15 amino acids. Germline lookup yields CDR1 SNHLY and CDR2 FYNNEI. Germline trimming cut 4 bases from V and 5 bases from J; bases unmatched to any gene: 2. CDR3 DNA sequence: TGTGCCAGCAGTGTAGGACTAGCGGGGGACAATGAGCAGTTCTTC. As protein: CASSVGLAGDNEQFF.

This clone has only a few counts. The chain combines TRBV7-8 with TRBJ2-2; D ambiguous. V lost 2 bases to trimming and J lost 6 bases, with 10 bases between them. The length of the CDR3 is 14 residues. Germline CDR1 and CDR2: SGHVS and FQNEAQ. This CDR3 is CASSLQRPSGELFF. In nucleotides, the CDR3 is TGTGCCAGCAGCTTACAGAGGCCCTCCGGGGAGCTGTTTTTT.

The gene calls are TRBV3-1 (or the pseudogene TRBV3-2) and TRBJ1-2; D is possibly TRBD1 (6 bases). V was clipped by 4 bases and J by 7 bases, with 19 bases between them. CDR1 LGHDT and CDR2 YNNKEL come from the germline V gene (reference sequence). This CDR3 region has 15 residues. CDR3 nucleotides: TGTGCCAGCAGCCTTCGGGACACCACCGGAGGTGGCTACACCTTC. Its protein product is CASSLRDTTGGGYTF.

This rearrangement joins TRBV2 to TRBJ1-5, with a weak D call TRBD1 (5 bases). Germline V gives CDR1 SNHLY, CDR2 FYNNEI. V lost 5 bases and J 9 bases, leaving 14 bases between the germline ends. The CDR3 contains 13 residues. The DNA of the CDR3 is TGTGCCAGCAGTCCGGAGGGACCAAGGCCCCAGCATTTT. Translating it yields CASSPEGPRPQHF.

This chain links TRBV11-2 with TRBJ2-5; 10 bases agree with TRBD2. Germline V lookup: CDR1 SGHAT, CDR2 FQNNGV. The CDR3 covers 15 residues. The V segment lost 2 bases and the J segment 3 bases; nucleotides outside the gene matches: 3. CDR3 in amino acids: CASSLITSGEETQYF. The DNA of the CDR3 is TGTGCCAGCAGCTTAATAACTAGCGGGGAAGAGACCCAGTACTTC. The variable domain in full, with the rest retrieved from reference TRBV11-2 and TRBJ2-5, is EAGVAQSPRYKIIEKRQSVAFWCNPISGHATLYWYQQILGQGPKLLIQFQNNGVVDDSQLPKDRFSAERLKGVDSTLKIQPAKLEDSAVYLCASSLITSGEETQYFGPGTRLLVL.

The gene calls are TRBV11-2 and TRBJ2-7; 8 bases agree with TRBD1. The junction had 6 bases not matched to a gene; V was cut back by 1 base and J by 4 bases. The CDR3 consists of 15 residues. Germline V gives CDR1 SGHAT, CDR2 FQNNGV. The CDR3 region is CASSLAGQGSYEQYF. CDR3 sequence (DNA): TGTGCCAGCAGCTTAGCTGGACAGGGCTCGTACGAGCAGTACTTC.

The chain employs TRBV28 and TRBJ1-2; D is possibly TRBD1 (5 bases). Germline CDR1 MDHEN, CDR2 SYDVKM. V lost 6 bases to trimming and J lost 2 bases, with 13 bases between them. This CDR3 is 14 amino acids long. In DNA, the CDR3 is TGTGCCAGCAGCGAAACCCCAGGGAACTATGGCTACACCTTC. Its protein product is CASSETPGNYGYTF.

The chain combines TRBV5-6 with TRBJ1-3; D unclear. The V end was cut by 0 bases, the J end by 7 bases, with 8 bases between. This CDR3 is built from 13 residues. Germline V gives CDR1 SGHDT, CDR2 YYEEEE. The CDR3 nucleotides read TGTGCCAGCAGCTTGGGAGGGAGGAACACCATATATTTT. Translated: CASSLGGRNTIYF.

The J gene is TRBJ1-3, the V gene TRBV20-1, with 7 bases matching TRBD1. CDR1 and CDR2 from the germline V gene are DFQATT and SNEGSKA (reference sequence). CDR3 length: 16 amino acids. V dropped 3 bases and J dropped 4; count of bases not matched to a gene: 12. Here the CDR3 reads CSASKTGRRSGNTIYF. The CDR3 DNA is TGCAGTGCTAGTAAGACAGGGAGACGTAGCGGAAACACCATATATTTT.

CDR3: CASSRWFGETQYF. The DNA of the CDR3 is TGTGCCAGCAGTCGGTGGTTCGGTGAGACCCAGTACTTC. J is TRBJ2-5 and V is TRBV12-3 or TRBV12-4; no clear D. V was clipped by 5 bases and J by 5 bases, with 12 bases between them. CDR3 length equals 13 residues.

This clone was seen just once. The J gene is TRBJ1-2, the V gene TRBV2; 8 nucleotides agree with TRBD1. This CDR3 is built from 16 residues. Germline V gene data show CDR1 as SNHLY and CDR2 as FYNNEI. Trimming at V came to 6 bases and at J to 4 bases, leaving 13 bases not matched to a gene. The CDR3 nucleotides read TGTGCCAGCAGGGACTGGGACAGGCCGTCGGGCTATGGCTACACCTTC. This translates into CASRDWDRPSGYGYTF. Full variable domain (missing parts from reference TRBV2 and TRBJ1-2): EPEVTQTPSHQVTQMGQEVILRCVPISNHLYFYWYRQILGQKVEFLVSFYNNEISEKSEIFDDQFSVERPDGSNFTLKIRSTKLEDSAMYFCASRDWDRPSGYGYTFGSGTRLTVV.

The chain couples TRBV28 to TRBJ1-4, with 7 bases that match TRBD1. Trimming at V came to 6 bases and at J to 5 bases, leaving 6 bases not matched to a gene. CDR1 is MDHEN, CDR2 SYDVKM, per germline. CDR3 length equals 14 residues. CDR3 sequence: CASRSQGSNEKLFF. The CDR3 bases are TGTGCCAGCAGATCACAGGGGTCCAATGAAAAACTGTTTTTT. Complete variable domain (other parts from reference TRBV28 and TRBJ1-4): DVKVTQSSRYLVKRTGEKVFLECVQDMDHENMFWYRQDPGLGLRLIYFSYDVKMKEKGDIPEGYSVSREKKERFSLILESASTNQTSMYLCASRSQGSNEKLFFGSGTQLSVL.

The rearrangement joins TRBV4-2 to TRBJ2-4, with a tentative D call TRBD1 (6 bases). This CDR3 is 14 amino acids long. From germline, CDR1 is LGHNA and CDR2 YNFKEQ. V lost 0 bases, J lost 3 bases, and 6 bases lay in between. Written as DNA, the CDR3 is TGTGCCAGCAGCCAAGACAGGGGCAAAAACATTCAGTACTTC. This translates into CASSQDRGKNIQYF.

The chain is built from TRBV20-1 and TRBJ1-2, with no clear D. The CDR3 runs to 11 residues. V was pared by 3 bases and J by 4 bases, with 6 bases between. The V gene's germline CDR1 is DFQATT and CDR2 SNEGSKA (reference sequence). The CDR3: CSARLRYGYTF. CDR3 DNA sequence: TGCAGTGCTAGGTTGCGCTATGGCTACACCTTC.

The gene calls are TRBV6-5 and TRBJ1-2; D remains ambiguous. There are 11 residues in the CDR3. V gave up 10 bases and J gave up 4 bases, with 10 bases separating them. Germline lookup yields CDR1 MNHEY and CDR2 SVGAGI. DNA of the CDR3: TGTGCCACACACGGGGTCTATGGCTACACCTTC. Translation gives CATHGVYGYTF.

This clone occurred once. This chain links TRBV10-3 with TRBJ1-1; a weak D match, TRBD1 (5 bases). V lost 4 bases and J lost 6, with 12 bases in between. Germline V gives CDR1 ENHRY, CDR2 SYGVKD. This CDR3 spans 13 amino acids. This CDR3 is CAISGGGAPEAFF. In DNA, the CDR3 is TGTGCCATCAGTGGGGGAGGGGCCCCTGAAGCTTTCTTT.

This clone was detected only once. This chain uses TRBV5-4 with TRBJ1-5; 7 bases fit TRBD1. CDR3 length equals 13 residues. With 4 bases clipped from V and 6 bases from J, the junction kept 4 bases outside the gene matches. Germline CDR1 is SGHNT and CDR2 is YYREEE (reference sequence). CDR3 in DNA: TGTGCCAGCAGCAAGGGGGCCGGTCAGCCCCAGCATTTT. Translated, it gives CASSKGAGQPQHF.

V gene TRBV19 combines with J gene TRBJ2-3, with 13 bases fitting TRBD2. The CDR3 contains 18 residues. Trimming at V came to 3 bases and at J to 0 bases, leaving 6 bases not matched to a gene. Germline V CDR1 and CDR2: LNHDA, SQIVND (reference sequence). In nucleotides, the CDR3 is TGTGCCAGTAGTATCCGACTAGCGGGGGGCTTTAGCACAGATACGCAGTATTTT. This translates into CASSIRLAGGFSTDTQYF.

As concerns this clone: At one end, the junction sequence differs from germline, possibly due to a read error. The chain uses TRBV5-6 and TRBJ1-1, with no clear D. The germline V gene encodes CDR1 SGHDT and CDR2 YYEEEE. This CDR3 contains 12 residues. CDR3 in amino acids: CASCLGGTEAFF. CDR3 bases: TGTGCCAGCTGCTTGGGAGGCACTGAAGCTTTCTTT.

This chain connects TRBV23-1 to TRBJ1-5; 7 bases are shared with TRBD1. TRBV23-1 is filed as an ORF, its function uncertain. V trimming: 8 bases; J trimming: 3 bases; junction bases outside the gene matches: 10. CDR3 size: 15 residues. The CDR3 region has the DNA TGCGCCAGCGGACAGGTTACCAAACCCAATCAGCCCCAGCATTTT. It is translated as CASGQVTKPNQPQHF.

The V gene is TRBV28, the J gene TRBJ1-2, with D perhaps matching TRBD1 (5 bases). The CDR3 loop spans 16 amino acids. Germline lookup yields CDR1 MDHEN and CDR2 SYDVKM. With 2 bases removed from V and 4 bases from J, the gap between germline ends came to 17 bases. The CDR3 spells CASSLGAGVSVYGYTF. DNA of the CDR3: TGTGCCAGCAGTTTAGGGGCGGGGGTATCCGTCTATGGCTACACCTTC.

This clone has more than one count but fewer than ten. The chain combines TRBV7-2 with TRBJ1-6; the D gene is possibly TRBD1 (6 bases). The germline CDR1 and CDR2 sequences are SGHTA and FQGNSA. CDR3 size: 16 residues. V was pared by 5 bases and J by 7 bases, with 18 bases between. CDR3 sequence (DNA): TGTGCCAGCAGCCGTACAGGGTCTTATACGAATTCACCCCTCCACTTT. Translated: CASSRTGSYTNSPLHF.

The V and J genes are TRBV6-1 and TRBJ1-1; D ambiguous. Between the trimmed V and J ends, which lost 3 bases and 0 bases, there was a span of 11 bases. This CDR3 has 15 residues. Germline-derived CDR1 and CDR2 are MNHNS and SASEGT. CDR3 residues: CASSEALTLNTEAFF. The CDR3 region has the DNA TGTGCCAGCAGTGAGGCACTAACTTTGAACACTGAAGCTTTCTTT.

This clone was counted once. The chain employs TRBV3-1 (or the pseudogene TRBV3-2) and TRBJ1-2, with D uncertain. Germline V gene lookup returns CDR1 LGHDT and CDR2 YNNKEL (reference sequence). With 0 bases removed from V and 8 bases from J, the gap between germline ends came to 10 bases. This CDR3 is 13 amino acids long. CDR3 sequence (DNA): TGTGCCAGCAGCCAAGAGACGGCGGGCGGCTACACCTTC. Translated: CASSQETAGGYTF.

The V call is TRBV7-9, the J call TRBJ1-6; D is possibly TRBD1 (5 bases). The germline V gene encodes CDR1 SEHNR and CDR2 FQNEAQ (reference sequence). The V gene lost 4 bases and the J gene lost 6 bases, with 16 bases spanning the gap. This CDR3 has 16 amino acids. CDR3 in DNA: TGTGCCAGCAGCTCCGGGGGGACTACCTTTAATTCACCCCTCCACTTT. As protein: CASSSGGTTFNSPLHF.

The chain carries TRBV4-3 and TRBJ1-1; TRBD1 matches 8 bases. The CDR3 spans 14 residues. Germline V gene sequence: CDR1 LGHNA, CDR2 YSLEER. Trimming at V came to 1 base and at J to 5 bases, leaving 3 bases not matched to a gene. CDR3 protein: CASSQAGGWTEAFF. CDR3 nucleotides: TGCGCCAGCAGCCAAGCAGGGGGCTGGACTGAAGCTTTCTTT.

The genes are TRBV6-5 and TRBJ1-6, with D uncertain. The CDR3 loop spans 13 amino acids. Trimming cost V 6 bases and J 7 bases, with 10 bases left between them. CDR1 is MNHEY, CDR2 SVGAGI, per germline. CDR3 sequence: CASRSLLNSPLHF. CDR3 DNA: TGTGCCAGCAGGAGCTTGTTGAATTCACCCCTCCACTTT.

This rearrangement joins TRBV7-3 to TRBJ2-3; D might be TRBD2 (5 bases). Germline assignment: CDR1 SGHTA and CDR2 FQGTGA. The CDR3 has 14 residues. Trimming cost V 2 bases and J 2 bases, with 8 bases left between them. The CDR3 loop is CASSLGLATDTQYF. The CDR3 region has the DNA TGTGCCAGCAGCTTAGGGCTAGCCACAGATACGCAGTATTTT.